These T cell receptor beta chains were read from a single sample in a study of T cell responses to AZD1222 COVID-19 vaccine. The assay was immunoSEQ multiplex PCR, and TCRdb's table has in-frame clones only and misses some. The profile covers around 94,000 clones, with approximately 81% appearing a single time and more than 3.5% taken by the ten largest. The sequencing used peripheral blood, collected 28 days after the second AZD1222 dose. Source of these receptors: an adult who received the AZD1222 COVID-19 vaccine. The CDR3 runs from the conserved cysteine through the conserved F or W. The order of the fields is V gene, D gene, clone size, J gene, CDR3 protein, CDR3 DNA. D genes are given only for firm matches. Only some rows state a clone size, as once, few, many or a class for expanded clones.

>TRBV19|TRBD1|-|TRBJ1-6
CASSSGQGLTSYNSPLHF
TGTGCCAGTAGCTCCGGACAGGGGTTGACCTCCTATAATTCACCCCTCCACTTT
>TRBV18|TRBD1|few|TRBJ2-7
CASSPTGTGAYEQYF
TGTGCCAGCTCACCAACCGGGACAGGGGCCTACGAGCAGTACTTC
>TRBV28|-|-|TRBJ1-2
CASSVAEGYGYTF
TGTGCCAGCAGTGTTGCAGAGGGCTATGGCTACACCTTC
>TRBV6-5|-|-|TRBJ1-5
CASTAAWAQPQHF
TGTGCCAGCACCGCTGCCTGGGCCCAGCCCCAGCATTTT
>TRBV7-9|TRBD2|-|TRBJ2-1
CASSLALAGTYNEQFF
TGTGCCAGCAGCTTAGCCCTAGCGGGGACCTACAATGAGCAGTTCTTC
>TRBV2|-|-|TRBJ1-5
CASSRAGTSYSNQPQHF
TGTGCCAGCAGCCGAGCGGGGACGTCCTATAGCAATCAGCCCCAGCATTTT
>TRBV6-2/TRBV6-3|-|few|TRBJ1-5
CASSPRGFGTPHF
TGTGCCAGCAGCCCCAGGGGTTTCGGGACCCCGCATTTT
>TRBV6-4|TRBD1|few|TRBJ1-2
CASSDFDRGGGYTF
TGTGCCAGCAGTGACTTCGACAGGGGAGGTGGCTACACCTTC
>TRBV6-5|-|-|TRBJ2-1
CASREEISSYNEQFF
TGTGCCAGCAGGGAGGAGATCAGCTCCTACAATGAGCAGTTCTTC
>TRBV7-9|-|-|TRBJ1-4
CASSLSVGKLFF
TGTGCCAGCAGCTTAAGTGTAGGAAAACTGTTTTTT
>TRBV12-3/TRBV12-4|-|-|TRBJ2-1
CASKWFYNEQFF
TGTGCCAGCAAGTGGTTTTACAATGAGCAGTTCTTC
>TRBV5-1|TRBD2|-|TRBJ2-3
CASHPGTNTDTQYF
TGCGCCAGCCACCCTGGGACTAACACAGATACGCAGTATTTT
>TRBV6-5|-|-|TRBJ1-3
CASSSQNSGNTIYF
TGTGCCAGCAGTTCACAGAACTCTGGAAACACCATATATTTT
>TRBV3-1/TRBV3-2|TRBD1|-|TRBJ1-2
CASSQDTVADRGYGYTF
TGTGCCAGCAGCCAAGACACCGTAGCTGACAGGGGCTATGGCTACACCTTC
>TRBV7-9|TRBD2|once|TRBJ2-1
CASSLIGGGAFNEQFF
TGTGCCAGCAGCTTAATAGGCGGGGGGGCTTTCAATGAGCAGTTCTTC
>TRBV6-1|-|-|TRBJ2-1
CASSEGTVSYNEQFF
TGTGCCAGCAGTGAAGGGACCGTCTCCTACAATGAGCAGTTCTTC
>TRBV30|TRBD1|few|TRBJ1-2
CAWSLQGDYGYTF
TGTGCCTGGAGCTTGCAGGGGGACTATGGCTACACCTTC
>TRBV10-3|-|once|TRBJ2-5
CAISENGGGETQYF
TGTGCCATCAGTGAAAACGGGGGCGGGGAGACCCAGTACTTC
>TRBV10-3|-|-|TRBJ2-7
CAMGVSHEQYF
TGTGCCATGGGGGTGAGCCACGAGCAGTACTTC
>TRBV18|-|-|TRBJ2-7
CASSPTRAEQYF
TGTGCCAGCTCACCTACGAGGGCCGAGCAGTACTTC
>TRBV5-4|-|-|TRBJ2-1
CASSTGLNEQFF
TGTGCCAGCAGCACTGGTCTTAATGAGCAGTTCTTC
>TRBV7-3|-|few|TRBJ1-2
CASSLTASSGFGYTF
TGTGCCAGCAGCCTAACCGCCTCGTCGGGATTTGGCTACACCTTC
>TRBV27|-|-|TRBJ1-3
CASSLSRAGNTIYF
TGTGCCAGCAGTTTATCCAGGGCTGGAAACACCATATATTTT
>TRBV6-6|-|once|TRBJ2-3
CASSYGPGMRADTQYF
TGTGCCAGCAGTTACGGTCCGGGGATGAGGGCAGATACGCAGTATTTT
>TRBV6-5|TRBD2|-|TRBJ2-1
CASSPTGTKDNEQFF
TGTGCCAGCAGCCCAACCGGGACTAAAGACAATGAGCAGTTCTTC
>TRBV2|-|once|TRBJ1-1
CASSEEGELGSEAFF
TGTGCCAGCAGTGAAGAGGGGGAGTTAGGGTCTGAAGCTTTCTTT
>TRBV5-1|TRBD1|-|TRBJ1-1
CASSLTWGTRGTDTEAFF
TGCGCCAGCAGCTTAACGTGGGGCACAAGAGGGACAGACACTGAAGCTTTCTTT
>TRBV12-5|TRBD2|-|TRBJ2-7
CASGLVAGGSYEQYF
TGTGCTAGTGGTTTGGTGGCGGGGGGTTCCTACGAGCAGTACTTC
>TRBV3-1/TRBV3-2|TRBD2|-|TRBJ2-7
CASSPPGGISYEQYF
TGTGCCAGCAGCCCACCGGGGGGGATCTCCTACGAGCAGTACTTC
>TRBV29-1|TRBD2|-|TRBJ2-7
CSARTSGLRQQYF
TGCAGCGCCCGGACTAGCGGGCTACGACAGCAGTACTTC
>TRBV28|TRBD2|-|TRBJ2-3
CASSLLAGITDTQYF
TGTGCCAGCAGTTTATTAGCGGGGATCACAGATACGCAGTATTTT
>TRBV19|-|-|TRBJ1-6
CASRRGEGVWPREPLHF
TGTGCCAGTAGAAGGGGTGAGGGCGTGTGGCCCCGGGAACCCCTCCACTTT
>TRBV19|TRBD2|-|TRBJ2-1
CASSEVGTSGRNGQFF
TGTGCCAGTAGTGAAGTAGGGACTAGCGGGAGGAATGGGCAGTTCTTC
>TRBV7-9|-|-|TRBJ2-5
CASSLATGYETQYF
TGTGCCAGCAGCTTAGCAACAGGGTATGAGACCCAGTACTTC
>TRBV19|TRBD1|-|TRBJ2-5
CASSPWDRELETQYF
TGTGCCAGTAGTCCCTGGGACAGGGAGTTGGAGACCCAGTACTTC
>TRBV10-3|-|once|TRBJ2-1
CAISWAGGSNEQFF
TGTGCCATCAGTTGGGCAGGGGGGTCCAATGAGCAGTTCTTC
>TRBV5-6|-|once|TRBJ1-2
CASSYPTGHYGYTF
TGTGCCAGCAGCTACCCGACAGGACACTATGGCTACACCTTC
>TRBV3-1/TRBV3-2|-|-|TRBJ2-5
CASSQKAWRAGQETQYF
TGTGCCAGCAGCCAAAAAGCGTGGAGGGCCGGGCAAGAGACCCAGTACTTC
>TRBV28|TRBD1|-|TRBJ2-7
CASIFRDRGTYEQYF
TGTGCCAGCATCTTTCGGGACAGGGGAACCTACGAGCAGTACTTC
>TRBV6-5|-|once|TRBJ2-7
CASSYFAGIAYEQYF
TGTGCCAGCTCTTATTTTGCGGGGATCGCCTACGAGCAGTACTTC
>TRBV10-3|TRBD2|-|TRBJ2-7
CAIKGLAGAYEQYF
TGTGCCATCAAAGGACTAGCGGGGGCCTACGAGCAGTACTTC
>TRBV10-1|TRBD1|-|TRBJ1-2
CASIDRGGGYTF
TGCGCCAGCATTGACAGGGGAGGAGGCTACACCTTC
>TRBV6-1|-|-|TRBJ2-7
CASGTRDYEQYF
TGTGCCAGCGGGACTCGGGACTACGAGCAGTACTTC
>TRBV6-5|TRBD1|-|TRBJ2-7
CASSSSGTGAHEQYF
TGTGCCAGCAGTAGCTCCGGGACAGGGGCCCACGAGCAGTACTTC
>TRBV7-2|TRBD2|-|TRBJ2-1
CASTKTSGPSSYNEQFF
TGTGCCAGCACAAAGACTAGCGGACCGAGCTCCTACAATGAGCAGTTCTTC
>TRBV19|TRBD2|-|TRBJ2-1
CASPAGITNEQFF
TGTGCCAGTCCAGCGGGAATAACAAATGAGCAGTTCTTC